This T cell receptor beta chain was sequenced during a study of CD8+ T cells in alopecia areata. Study background: For 6 to 18 months, tofacitinib was taken, and 6 months off drug followed. General study results and limits: Compared with mice, patients displayed less clear TCR sharing, possibly for HLA-related reasons.

The treatment here: oral pan-JAK inhibitor, 5-10 mg twice daily. Samples from alopecia areata patients were lesional scalp punch biopsies and peripheral blood. Both CD4+ and CD8+ T cells were separated by sorting PBMCs. As the sequencing template, cDNA was produced by extracting RNA and reverse transcribing it. Using immunoSEQ multiplex PCR, the repertoire was profiled, and TCRdb retains in-frame clones only, with some absent. The sample lists around 210,000 clones, less than 65% seen once, with about 4% in the top ten. The V segment lost 3 bases and the J segment 5 bases; nucleotides outside the gene matches: 0. CDR1 and CDR2 from the germline V gene are DFQATT and SNEGSKA (reference sequence). This CDR3 has 11 amino acids. About this clone itself: Antigen unknown.

The sequencing used CD4+ T cells sorted from blood, collected at week 4, from a patient treated with tofacitinib. This sequence joins TRBV20-1 and TRBJ2-7; 8 bases match TRBD1. This receptor was taken from a human donor with alopecia areata. Here the CDR3 reads CSARDRDEQYF. The CDR3 DNA follows: TGCAGTGCTAGGGACAGGGACGAGCAGTACTTC.